Each of the 8 T cell receptor beta chains below was sequenced from the same sample in a study of Tregs in tolerant kidney transplant recipients. The repertoire was sequenced with immunoSEQ multiplex PCR; TCRdb's copy has only in-frame clones and lacks some. The sample has under 55,000 clones. Material: CD4+ T cells from blood, obtained before the transplant. The receptors come from a human donor who received a combined kidney and bone marrow transplant.

For this clone: The read comes to an end 3 residues before the CDR3 does, leaving the germline J gene to fill in the end. The chain joins TRBV2 to TRBJ1-4; D may be TRBD1 (5 bases). V was trimmed by 6 bases and J by 8 bases, leaving 19 bases between them. This CDR3 has 15 amino acids. The germline CDR1 and CDR2 sequences are SNHLY and FYNNEI. CDR3 DNA (partial): TGTGCCAGCAGGGGGTTCGACAGTTCCTACGAAAAA. Amino acid sequence: CASRGFDSSYEK. In full, the CDR3 is CASRGFDSSYEKLFF. Based on the CDR3 plus reference TRBV2 and TRBJ1-4, the full variable domain is EPEVTQTPSHQVTQMGQEVILRCVPISNHLYFYWYRQILGQKVEFLVSFYNNEISEKSEIFDDQFSVERPDGSNFTLKIRSTKLEDSAMYFCASRGFDSSYEKLFFGSGTQLSVL.

In the case of this clone: Sequencing ends 3 residues short of the CDR3 end; the germline J gene provides the rest. The rearrangement joins TRBV2 to TRBJ1-5, with 10 bases matching TRBD1. The CDR3 totals 17 residues. Germline-derived CDR1 and CDR2 are SNHLY and FYNNEI. V dropped 6 bases and J dropped 4; count of bases not matched to a gene: 12. CDR3 DNA (partial): TGTGCCAGCAGGGGGACCGGGACAGGGGTGCGAAATCAGCCC. Translation gives CASRGTGTGVRNQP. The CDR3 in its entirety is CASRGTGTGVRNQPQHF.

With regard to this clone: The DNA ends 3 residues before the CDR3 does, and the rest of the CDR3 is filled in from the germline J gene. The V call is TRBV2, the J call TRBJ1-5; D is uncertain. Germline V gene data show CDR1 as SNHLY and CDR2 as FYNNEI. This CDR3 is 13 amino acids long. Trimming cost V 5 bases and J 5 bases, with 10 bases left between them. The CDR3 sequence: CASSSGMDQPQHF. The sequenced part of the CDR3 DNA is TGTGCCAGCAGTTCGGGGATGGATCAGCCC.

A note on this clone: With the read ending 3 residues before the CDR3 end, the germline J gene is used to fill in that end. This sequence joins TRBV29-1 and TRBJ2-3, with a weak D call TRBD1 (6 bases). The CDR3 covers 14 residues. Per germline, CDR1 SQVTM and CDR2 ANQGSEA. V gave up 2 bases and J gave up 1 base, with 10 bases separating them. The CDR3: CSVEKGDGTDTQYF. Partial CDR3 DNA: TGCAGCGTTGAAAAGGGGGATGGCACAGATACG.

Comment on this clone: The CDR3 end lies 3 residues beyond the end of the read and is filled in from the germline J gene. The genes are TRBV19 and TRBJ2-2, with D unresolved. The V and J ends lost 8 bases and 2 bases respectively, with 9 bases between them. The CDR3 runs to 13 residues. Germline V gene sequence: CDR1 LNHDA, CDR2 SQIVND (reference sequence). The CDR3 region is CASPSENTGELFF. The sequenced CDR3 bases are TGTGCCAGTCCATCAGAAAACACCGGGGAG. The whole variable domain, remainder taken from reference TRBV19 and TRBJ2-2, is DGGITQSPKYLFRKEGQNVTLSCEQNLNHDAMYWYRQDPGQGLRLIYYSQIVNDFQKGDIAEGYSVSREKKESFPLTVTSAQKNPTAFYLCASPSENTGELFFGEGSRLTVL.

CDR3 loop: CASSLIGVYGYTF. The sequenced part of the CDR3 DNA is TGTGCCAGCAGTTTAATCGGGGTCTATGGC. The chain employs TRBV28 and TRBJ1-2; no clear D gene. The sequenced fragment ends 3 residues before the CDR3 boundary, so the rest is inferred from the germline J gene. Per germline, CDR1 MDHEN and CDR2 SYDVKM. Between the trimmed V and J ends, which lost 2 bases and 4 bases, there was a span of 8 bases. The CDR3 contains 13 residues.

Remarks on this clone: Sequencing ends 3 residues short of the CDR3 end; the germline J gene provides the rest. J is TRBJ1-2 and V is TRBV11-2, with D unclear. Trimming took off 0 bases at V and 0 bases at J, with 5 bases between the two ends. Germline V lookup: CDR1 SGHAT, CDR2 FQNNGV. This CDR3 spans 14 amino acids. The CDR3 protein is CASSLELANYGYTF. CDR3 DNA (partial): TGTGCCAGCAGCTTAGAGCTAGCTAACTATGGC.

This clone is identified as medium-sized from frequency. The sequenced fragment ends 3 residues before the CDR3 boundary, so the rest is inferred from the germline J gene. The chain recombines TRBV19 with TRBJ1-2, with 7 positions matching TRBD1. Germline values: CDR1 LNHDA, CDR2 SQIVND (reference sequence). This CDR3 contains 12 residues. The covered CDR3 bases are TGTGCCGGAACGGACAGGAGCAACGGC. As protein: CAGTDRSNG. Given in full, the CDR3 is CAGTDRSNGYTF.